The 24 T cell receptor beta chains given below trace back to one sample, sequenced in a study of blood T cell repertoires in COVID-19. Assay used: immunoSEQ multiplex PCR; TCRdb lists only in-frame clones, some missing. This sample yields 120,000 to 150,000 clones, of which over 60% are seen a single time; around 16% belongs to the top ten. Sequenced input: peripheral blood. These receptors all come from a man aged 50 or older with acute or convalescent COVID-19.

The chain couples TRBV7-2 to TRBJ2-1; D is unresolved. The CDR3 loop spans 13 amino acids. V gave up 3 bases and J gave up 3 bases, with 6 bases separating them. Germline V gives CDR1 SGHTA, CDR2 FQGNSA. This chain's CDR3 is CASSFRNYNEQFF. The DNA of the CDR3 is TGTGCCAGCAGCTTCAGGAACTACAATGAGCAGTTCTTC.

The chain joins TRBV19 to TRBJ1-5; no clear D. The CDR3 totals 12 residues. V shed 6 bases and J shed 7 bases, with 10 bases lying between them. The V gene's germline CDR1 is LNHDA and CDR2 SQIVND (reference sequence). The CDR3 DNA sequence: TGTGCCAGTAGCACTGACATCCAGCCCCAGCATTTT. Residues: CASSTDIQPQHF.

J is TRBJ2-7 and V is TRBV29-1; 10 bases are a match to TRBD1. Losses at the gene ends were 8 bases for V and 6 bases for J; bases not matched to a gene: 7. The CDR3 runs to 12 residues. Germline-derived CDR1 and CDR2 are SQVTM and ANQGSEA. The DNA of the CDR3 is TGCAGCCTTAGAGGACAGGGGGGCGAGCAGTACTTC. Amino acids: CSLRGQGGEQYF.

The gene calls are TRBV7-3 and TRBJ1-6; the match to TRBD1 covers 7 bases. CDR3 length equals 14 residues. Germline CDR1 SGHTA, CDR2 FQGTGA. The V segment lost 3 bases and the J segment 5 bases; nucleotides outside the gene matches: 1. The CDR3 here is CASSLTGNNSPLHF. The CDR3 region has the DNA TGTGCCAGCAGCTTGACAGGGAATAATTCACCCCTCCACTTT.

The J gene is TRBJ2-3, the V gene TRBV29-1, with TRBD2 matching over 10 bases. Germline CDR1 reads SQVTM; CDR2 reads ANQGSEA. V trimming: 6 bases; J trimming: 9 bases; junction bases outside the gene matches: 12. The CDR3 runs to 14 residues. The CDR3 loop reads CSVGEGASGGTQYF. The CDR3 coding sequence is TGCAGCGTGGGCGAGGGGGCTAGCGGGGGAACGCAGTATTTT.

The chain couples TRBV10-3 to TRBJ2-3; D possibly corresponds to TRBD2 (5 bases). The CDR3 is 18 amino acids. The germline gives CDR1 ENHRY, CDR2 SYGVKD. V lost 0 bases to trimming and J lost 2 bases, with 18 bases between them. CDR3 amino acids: CAISESFFSGNDTDTQYF. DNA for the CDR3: TGTGCCATCAGTGAGTCCTTCTTTTCCGGGAACGACACAGATACGCAGTATTTT.

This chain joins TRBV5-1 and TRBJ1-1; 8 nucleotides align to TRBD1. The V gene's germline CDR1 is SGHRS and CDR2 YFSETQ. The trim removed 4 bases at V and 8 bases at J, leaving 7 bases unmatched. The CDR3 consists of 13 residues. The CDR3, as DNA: TGCGCCAGCAGCCTCCTGACAGGGGAAGAAGCTTTCTTT. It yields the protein CASSLLTGEEAFF.

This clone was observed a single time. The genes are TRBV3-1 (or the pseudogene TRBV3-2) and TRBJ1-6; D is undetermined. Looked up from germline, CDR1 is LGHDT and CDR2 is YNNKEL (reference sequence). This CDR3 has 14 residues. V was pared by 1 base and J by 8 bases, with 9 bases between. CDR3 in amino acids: CASSQVRLDSPLHF. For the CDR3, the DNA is TGTGCCAGCAGCCAAGTCAGGCTGGATTCACCCCTCCACTTT.

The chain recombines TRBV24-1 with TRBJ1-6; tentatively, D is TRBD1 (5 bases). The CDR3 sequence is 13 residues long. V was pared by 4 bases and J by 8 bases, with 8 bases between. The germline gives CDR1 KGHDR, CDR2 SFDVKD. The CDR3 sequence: CATSEDSHSPLHF. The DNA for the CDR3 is TGTGCCACCAGTGAAGACAGCCATTCACCCCTCCACTTT.

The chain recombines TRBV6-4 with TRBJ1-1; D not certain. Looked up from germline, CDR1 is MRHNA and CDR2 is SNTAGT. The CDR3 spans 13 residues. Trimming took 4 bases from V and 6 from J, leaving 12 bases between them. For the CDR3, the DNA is TGTGCCAGCAGTGTAAATCCGAGTGCTGAAGCTTTCTTT. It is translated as CASSVNPSAEAFF.

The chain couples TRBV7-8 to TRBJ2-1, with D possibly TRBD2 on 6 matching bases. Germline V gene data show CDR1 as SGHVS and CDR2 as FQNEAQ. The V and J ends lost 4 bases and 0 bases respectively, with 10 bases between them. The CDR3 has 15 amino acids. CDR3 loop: CASSSSAPSYNEQFF. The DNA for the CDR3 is TGTGCCAGCAGCTCTAGCGCTCCCTCCTACAATGAGCAGTTCTTC.

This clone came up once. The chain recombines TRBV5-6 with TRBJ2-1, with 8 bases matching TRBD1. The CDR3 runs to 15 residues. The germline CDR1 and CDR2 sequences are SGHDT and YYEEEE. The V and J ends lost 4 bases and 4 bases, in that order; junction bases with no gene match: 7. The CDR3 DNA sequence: TGTGCCAGCAGCCGCCGGACAGGGACGTACAATGAGCAGTTCTTC. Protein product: CASSRRTGTYNEQFF.

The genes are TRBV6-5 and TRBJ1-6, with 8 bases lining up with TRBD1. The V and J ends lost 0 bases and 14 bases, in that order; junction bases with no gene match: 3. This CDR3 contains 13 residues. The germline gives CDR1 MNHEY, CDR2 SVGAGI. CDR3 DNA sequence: TGTGCCAGCAGTTACTCGGGACAGGATTCCCTCCACTTT. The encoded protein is CASSYSGQDSLHF.

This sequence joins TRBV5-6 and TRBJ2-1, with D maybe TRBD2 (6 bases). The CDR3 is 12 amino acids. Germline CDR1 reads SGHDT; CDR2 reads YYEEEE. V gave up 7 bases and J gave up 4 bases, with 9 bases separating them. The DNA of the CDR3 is TGTGCCAGCCTTGGGACTTACAATGAGCAGTTCTTC. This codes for CASLGTYNEQFF.

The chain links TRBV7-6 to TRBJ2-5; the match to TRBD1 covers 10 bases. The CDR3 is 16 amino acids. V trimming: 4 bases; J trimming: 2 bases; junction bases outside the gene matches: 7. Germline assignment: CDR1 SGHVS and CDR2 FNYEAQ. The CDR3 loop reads CASSSQTGGFQETQYF. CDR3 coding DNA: TGTGCCAGCAGCTCCCAGACAGGGGGCTTTCAAGAGACCCAGTACTTC.

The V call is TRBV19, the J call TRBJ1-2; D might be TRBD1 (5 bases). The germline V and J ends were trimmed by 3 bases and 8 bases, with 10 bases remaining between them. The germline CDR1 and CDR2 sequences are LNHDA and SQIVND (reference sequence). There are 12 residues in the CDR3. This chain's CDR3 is CASSMGRGGYTF. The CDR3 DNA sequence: TGTGCCAGTAGTATGGGGAGGGGAGGCTACACCTTC.

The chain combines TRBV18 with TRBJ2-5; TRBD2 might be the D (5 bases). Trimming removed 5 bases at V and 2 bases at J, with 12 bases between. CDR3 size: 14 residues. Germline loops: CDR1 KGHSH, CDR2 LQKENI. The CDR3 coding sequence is TGTGCCAGCTCAAGGGAGTCCAGGCAAGAGACCCAGTACTTC. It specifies CASSRESRQETQYF.

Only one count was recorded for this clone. Here the CDR3 reads CASSLDEGAGNQPQHF. Written as DNA, the CDR3 is TGTGCCAGCAGCTTAGATGAGGGAGCCGGCAATCAGCCCCAGCATTTT. This chain connects TRBV7-9 to TRBJ1-5; D not resolved. CDR3 size: 16 residues. Looked up from germline, CDR1 is SEHNR and CDR2 is FQNEAQ (reference sequence). Trimming removed 1 base from V and 2 bases from J, with 12 bases in between.

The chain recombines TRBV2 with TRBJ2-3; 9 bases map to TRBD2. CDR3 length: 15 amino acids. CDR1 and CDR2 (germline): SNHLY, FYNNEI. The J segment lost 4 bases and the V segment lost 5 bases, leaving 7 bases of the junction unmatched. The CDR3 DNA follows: TGTGCCAGCAGTCTCTCGCGGGGGGGCTCAGATACGCAGTATTTT. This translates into CASSLSRGGSDTQYF.

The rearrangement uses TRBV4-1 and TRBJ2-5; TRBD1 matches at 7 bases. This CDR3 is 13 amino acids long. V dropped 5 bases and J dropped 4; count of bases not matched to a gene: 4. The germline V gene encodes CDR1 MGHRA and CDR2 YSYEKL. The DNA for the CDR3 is TGCGCCAGCAGCGGAACAGGGGCAGAGACCCAGTACTTC. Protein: CASSGTGAETQYF.

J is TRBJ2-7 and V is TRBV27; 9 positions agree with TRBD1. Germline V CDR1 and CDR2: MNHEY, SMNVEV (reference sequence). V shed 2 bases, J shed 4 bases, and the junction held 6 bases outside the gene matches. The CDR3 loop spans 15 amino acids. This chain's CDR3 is CASSLAGQGSYEQYF. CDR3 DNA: TGTGCCAGCAGTTTAGCGGGACAGGGTTCGTACGAGCAGTACTTC.

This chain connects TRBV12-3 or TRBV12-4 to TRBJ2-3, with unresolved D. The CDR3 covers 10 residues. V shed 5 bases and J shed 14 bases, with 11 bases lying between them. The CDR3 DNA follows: TGTGCCAGCAGTGGTACTTTGGTGTATTTT. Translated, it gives CASSGTLVYF.

The CDR3 nucleotides are TGTGCCAGCAGCTTAGAATTAGCGGGGGCCACAGATACGCAGTATTTT. It codes for CASSLELAGATDTQYF. The rearrangement links TRBV7-6 to TRBJ2-3, with 9 bases that match TRBD2. Germline V gives CDR1 SGHVS, CDR2 FNYEAQ. The CDR3 extends over 16 amino acids. J was trimmed by 2 bases and V by 1 base; bases with no gene match: 4.

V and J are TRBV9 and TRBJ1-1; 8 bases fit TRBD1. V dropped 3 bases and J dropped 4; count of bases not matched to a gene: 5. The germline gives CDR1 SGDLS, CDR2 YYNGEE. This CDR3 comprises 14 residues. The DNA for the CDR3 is TGTGCCAGCAGCGCAGACAGGGGAACCACTGAAGCTTTCTTT. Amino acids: CASSADRGTTEAFF.